The present entry profiles one T cell receptor (beta chain) with its context. TCRdb used MiXCR to reprocess the 5' RACE reads, holding one entry per CDR3 protein. The sample contains 37,000 or so distinct CDR3 sequences, more than 15% of which appear only once. These data belong to a study of CD8 T cells in ankylosing spondylitis. Per germline, CDR1 SGHKS and CDR2 YYEKEE (reference sequence). The CDR3 loop spans 16 amino acids. V shed 4 bases and J 2 bases; nucleotides not matched to a gene: 10. The genes are TRBV5-5 and TRBJ2-3, with 7 bases that match TRBD2. The receptor's source is a male donor with ankylosing spondylitis or in good health (not recorded which). Sequencing used blood. The CDR3 sequence is CASSPKRGPITDTQYF. The CDR3, as DNA: TGTGCCAGCAGCCCTAAGCGGGGCCCTATCACAGATACGCAGTATTTT.